This TCR beta chain originates from a study of blood T cell repertoires in COVID-19. In the authors' methods: Counts of nucleated cells, estimated from reference gene primer amplification, were obtained. Sequenced by immunoSEQ multiplex PCR; TCRdb stores in-frame clones only, minus some. D and trimming come from the DNA, and the V and J calls and clone size come from that table. The sample gives tens of thousands of clones, about four fifths of which show up once; more than 0.7% is in the top ten. Germline V gene lookup returns CDR1 GTSNPN and CDR2 SVGIG (reference sequence). This CDR3 has 12 amino acids. Trimming removed 0 bases from V and 3 bases from J, with 6 bases in between.

The receptor's source is a woman aged 65 to 85 with acute or convalescent COVID-19. The chain recombines TRBV30 with TRBJ2-7; D not resolved. Sequenced: peripheral blood. In nucleotides, the CDR3 is TGTGCCTGGAGTGTACAAAGCTACGAGCAGTACTTC. Encoded protein: CAWSVQSYEQYF.